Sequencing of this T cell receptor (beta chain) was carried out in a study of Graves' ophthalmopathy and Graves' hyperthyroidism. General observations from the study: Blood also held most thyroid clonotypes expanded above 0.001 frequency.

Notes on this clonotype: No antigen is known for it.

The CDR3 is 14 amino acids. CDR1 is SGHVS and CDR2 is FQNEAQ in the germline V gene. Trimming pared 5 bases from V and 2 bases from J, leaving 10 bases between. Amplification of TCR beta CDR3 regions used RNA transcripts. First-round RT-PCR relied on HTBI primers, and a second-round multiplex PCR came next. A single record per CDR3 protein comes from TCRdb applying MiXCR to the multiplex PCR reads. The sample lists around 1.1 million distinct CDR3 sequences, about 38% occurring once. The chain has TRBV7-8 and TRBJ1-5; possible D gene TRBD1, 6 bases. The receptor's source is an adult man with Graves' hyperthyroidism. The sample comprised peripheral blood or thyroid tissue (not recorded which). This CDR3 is CASSRYRGNQPQHF. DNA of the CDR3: TGTGCCAGCAGCCGATACAGGGGCAATCAGCCCCAGCATTTT.